The 12 T cell receptor beta chains below come from one sample, sequenced in a study of a mutant IDH1 vaccine in newly diagnosed glioma. Some clones are missing from TCRdb's copy, which holds only in-frame ones; the method was immunoSEQ multiplex PCR. Here the sample spans 80,000 to 100,000 clones, 80% being singletons. Indicated time point: baseline, week 1 (first vaccination visit). Treatment defined: pre-vaccination baseline after standard-of-care therapy. This material consisted of PBMCs, taken from a glioma patient treated with radiotherapy, temozolomide or both. The receptors were gathered from a man in his forties with glioma.

The chain is built from TRBV2 and TRBJ2-7; 10 bases align to TRBD1. There are 14 residues in the CDR3. V dropped 10 bases and J dropped 3; count of bases not matched to a gene: 9. Germline V gene data show CDR1 as SNHLY and CDR2 as FYNNEI. CDR3 sequence (DNA): TGTGCCACCACCTCGGGACAGGGGTTCTACGAGCAGTACTTC. Its translation: CATTSGQGFYEQYF.

The chain combines TRBV6-1 with TRBJ1-3, with 7 bases matching TRBD1. J was trimmed by 6 bases and V by 7 bases; bases with no gene match: 12. Germline CDR1 reads MNHNS; CDR2 reads SASEGT. There are 15 residues in the CDR3. CDR3 region: CASMKAGTAVNTIYF. The CDR3 DNA sequence: TGTGCCAGCATGAAGGCCGGGACAGCGGTAAACACCATATATTTT.

The gene calls are TRBV6-6 and TRBJ2-2; no clear D gene. The CDR3 runs 13 residues. Deletions cut 0 bases from V and 6 bases from J, with 5 bases between. Germline-derived CDR1 and CDR2 are MNHNY and SVGAGI (reference sequence). For the CDR3, the DNA is TGTGCCAGCAGTTACTCGAAGGCCGGGGAGCTGTTTTTT. It yields the protein CASSYSKAGELFF.

The chain uses TRBV11-2 and TRBJ1-3, with 8 nucleotides matching TRBD1. V trimming: 4 bases; J trimming: 0 bases; junction bases outside the gene matches: 14. The CDR3 has 19 amino acids. Per the germline V gene, CDR1 is SGHAT and CDR2 is FQNNGV. The CDR3 spells CASSSPAGTGSYSGNTIYF. The CDR3 DNA sequence: TGTGCCAGCAGCTCCCCAGCCGGGACAGGTTCCTACTCTGGAAACACCATATATTTT.

This chain uses TRBV9 with TRBJ2-7, with D perhaps TRBD2 (6 bases). The germline CDR1 and CDR2 sequences are SGDLS and YYNGEE. CDR3 size: 14 residues. The ends were cut back, 3 bases at V and 2 bases at J, with 12 bases in the middle. As DNA, the CDR3 is TGTGCCAGCAGCGCCCGGGACTTGCCCTACGAGCAGTACTTC. It yields the protein CASSARDLPYEQYF. The full variable domain, its missing parts supplied by reference TRBV9 and TRBJ2-7, is DSGVTQTPKHLITATGQRVTLRCSPRSGDLSVYWYQQSLDQGLQFLIQYYNGEERAKGNILERFSAQQFPDLHSELNLSSLELGDSALYFCASSARDLPYEQYFGPGTRLTVT.

The chain carries TRBV6-5 and TRBJ2-1, with D unclear. The CDR3 runs 14 residues. The germline CDR1 and CDR2 sequences are MNHEY and SVGAGI. V shed 1 base and J shed 7 bases, with 11 bases lying between them. CDR3 sequence: CASSYYPKGNEQFF. DNA for the CDR3: TGTGCCAGCAGTTACTACCCCAAGGGTAATGAGCAGTTCTTC.

This clone was observed once. V usage is TRBV7-9 and J usage is TRBJ1-1; 10 bases are a match to TRBD1. This CDR3 region has 17 residues. Trimming removed 1 base from V and 4 bases from J; junction bases left unmatched: 9. Germline V gene sequence: CDR1 SEHNR, CDR2 FQNEAQ (reference sequence). CDR3 nucleotide sequence: TGTGCCAGCAGCTTAGGTGTGACAGGGGGCCGCAGCACTGAAGCTTTCTTT. Translating gives CASSLGVTGGRSTEAFF.

The chain has TRBV6-5 and TRBJ1-4, with 8 nucleotides matching TRBD1. V gave up 6 bases and J gave up 7 bases; unmatched junction bases: 10. The CDR3 has 15 residues. Per germline, CDR1 MNHEY and CDR2 SVGAGI. The CDR3 DNA is TGTGCCAGCAGAGGCTCTCAGGGGGCTCGTGAAAAACTGTTTTTT. Protein sequence: CASRGSQGAREKLFF.

The chain uses TRBV7-9 and TRBJ2-1, with 7 nucleotides matching TRBD1. CDR3 length: 15 residues. Unmatched junction bases numbered 9, after V lost 3 bases and J lost 7 bases. Germline V gene data show CDR1 as SEHNR and CDR2 as FQNEAQ (reference sequence). The CDR3 reads CASSFDRVRGNEQFF. The CDR3 DNA follows: TGTGCCAGCAGCTTTGACAGGGTTCGTGGGAATGAGCAGTTCTTC.

V usage is TRBV2 and J usage is TRBJ2-1; 11 bases match TRBD1. CDR3 length equals 15 residues. The germline CDR1 and CDR2 sequences are SNHLY and FYNNEI. Losses at the gene ends were 4 bases for V and 4 bases for J; bases not matched to a gene: 3. CDR3 amino acids: CASSGDRGRYNEQFF. The CDR3 bases are TGTGCCAGCAGTGGGGACAGGGGGAGATACAATGAGCAGTTCTTC.

This clone was counted only a few times. V usage is TRBV18 and J usage is TRBJ1-5; D gene ambiguous. The CDR3 spans 13 residues. V dropped 4 bases and J dropped 6 bases, with 10 bases sitting between them. Germline CDR1 KGHSH, CDR2 LQKENI. The CDR3 DNA follows: TGTGCCAGCTCACTATCCCCGAGTCAGCCCCAGCATTTT. It encodes CASSLSPSQPQHF.

V is TRBV6-1 and J is TRBJ2-1, with 8 bases aligning to TRBD1. This CDR3 region has 14 residues. V shed 4 bases, J shed 5 bases, and the junction held 4 bases outside the gene matches. Germline-derived CDR1 and CDR2 are MNHNS and SASEGT. CDR3: CASSGQGMDNEQFF. CDR3 DNA: TGTGCCAGCAGTGGACAGGGGATGGACAATGAGCAGTTCTTC.